This T cell receptor beta chain was found in a study of blood T cell repertoires in COVID-19. Study-wide context: Spain, Italy and the United States supplied samples that represented acute and convalescent COVID-19. Nucleic acid was either cDNA or gDNA, and it came from T cells, B-cell-depleted T cells, or PBMCs.

Trimming left V 3 bases short and J 5 bases short, with 13 bases between. Germline V gene lookup returns CDR1 GTSNPN and CDR2 SVGIG (reference sequence). This CDR3 has 13 amino acids. Study processing details: Nucleated cell counts were estimated from reference gene primer amplification. Some clones are missing from TCRdb's copy, which holds only in-frame ones; the method was immunoSEQ multiplex PCR. That table supplies the V and J calls and clone size; D and trimming were determined from the DNA. Of roughly 250,000 clones in the sample, 90% are singletons; the top ten hold 3.5% to 4.5%. Sequencing used peripheral blood. The chain is built from TRBV30 and TRBJ2-5; TRBD2 might be the D (6 bases). This clonotype originated in a woman aged 40 to 50 with acute or convalescent COVID-19. CDR3 in amino acids: CAWRAPGRETQYF. DNA for the CDR3: TGTGCCTGGAGGGCCCCTGGGAGGGAGACCCAGTACTTC.